This T cell receptor (beta chain) appears in the sequencing data of a study of blood T cell repertoires in COVID-19. Study information: There were acute and convalescent COVID-19 samples, and they came from the United States, Italy and Spain. T cells, B-cell-depleted T cells, or PBMCs provided the cDNA or gDNA that served as material.

Assay: immunoSEQ multiplex PCR; the TCRdb copy retains only in-frame clones and omits some. The data hold under 120,000 clones, with roughly nine tenths observed a single time. Germline V CDR1 and CDR2: MNHEY, SVGAGI. CDR3 length: 13 residues. The V gene lost 3 bases and the J gene lost 3 bases, with 8 bases spanning the gap. The rearrangement joins TRBV6-5 to TRBJ1-1, with D unclear. The specimen sequenced was peripheral blood. This TCR came from a woman over 75 with acute or convalescent COVID-19. The CDR3, as DNA: TGTGCCAGCAGTTATACATTGGACACTGAAGCTTTCTTT. It yields the protein CASSYTLDTEAFF.